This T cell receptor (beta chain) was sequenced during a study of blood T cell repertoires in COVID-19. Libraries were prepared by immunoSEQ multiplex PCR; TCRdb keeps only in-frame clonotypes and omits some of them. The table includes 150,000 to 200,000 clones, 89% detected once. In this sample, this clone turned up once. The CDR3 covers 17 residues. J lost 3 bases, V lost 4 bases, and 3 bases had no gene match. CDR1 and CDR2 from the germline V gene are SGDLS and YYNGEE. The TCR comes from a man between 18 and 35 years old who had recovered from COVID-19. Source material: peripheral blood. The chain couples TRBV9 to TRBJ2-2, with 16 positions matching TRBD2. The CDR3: CASSRGLAGGYTGELFF. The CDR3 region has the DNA TGTGCCAGCAGCAGGGGACTAGCGGGAGGGTACACCGGGGAGCTGTTTTTT.